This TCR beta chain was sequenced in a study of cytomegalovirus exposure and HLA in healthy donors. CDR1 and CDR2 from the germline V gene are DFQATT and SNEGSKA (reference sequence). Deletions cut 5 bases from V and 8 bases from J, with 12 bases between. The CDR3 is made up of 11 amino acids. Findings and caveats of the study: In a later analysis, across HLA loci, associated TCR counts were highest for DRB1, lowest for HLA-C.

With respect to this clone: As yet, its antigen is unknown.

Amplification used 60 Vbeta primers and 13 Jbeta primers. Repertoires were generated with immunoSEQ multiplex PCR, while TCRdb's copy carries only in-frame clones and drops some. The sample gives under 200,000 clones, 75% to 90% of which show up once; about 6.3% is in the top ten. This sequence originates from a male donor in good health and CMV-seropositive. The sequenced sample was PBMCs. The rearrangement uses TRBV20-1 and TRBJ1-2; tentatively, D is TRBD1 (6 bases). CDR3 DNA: TGCAGTGCTTGGGGGCTCCTCGGCTACACCTTC. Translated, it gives CSAWGLLGYTF.